This T cell receptor beta chain was identified during a study of T cell responses to AZD1222 COVID-19 vaccine. Broader study findings: Baseline antibody screening turned up just a handful of seropositive AZD1222 recipients.

With respect to this clone: Its antigen is unidentified.

Data came from immunoSEQ multiplex PCR; TCRdb stores just in-frame clones and leaves some out. The sample lists approximately 140,000 clones, 75% to 95% occurring once. This CDR3 is built from 13 residues. CDR1 WNHNN and CDR2 SYGVQD come from the germline V gene (reference sequence). J lost 8 bases, V lost 6 bases, and 6 bases had no gene match. The input for sequencing was peripheral blood, taken 28 days after the second AZD1222 dose. The source of this sequence is an adult who received the AZD1222 COVID-19 vaccine. The V call is TRBV10-1, the J call TRBJ1-2; 10 bases are shared with TRBD1. CDR3 residues: CASSPTGGSGYTF. CDR3 coding DNA: TGCGCCAGCAGCCCGACAGGGGGCTCGGGCTACACCTTC.